The 24 T cell receptor beta chains reported below all come from one sample, sequenced in a study of blood T cells in healthy people across ages. A second PCR of 7 to 11 cycles used a sample-barcoded 5' primer and a J-beta primer mix. One entry per CDR3 protein results from TCRdb running MiXCR on the 5' RACE reads. Here the sample spans 730,000 or so distinct CDR3 sequences, roughly 44% being singletons. The specimen sequenced was blood. These receptors were obtained from a woman aged 55-69 years in good health.

CDR3 sequence (DNA): TGTGCCAGCAGTTCCCCAAGCTATGGCTACACCTTC. It codes for CASSSPSYGYTF. The chain combines TRBV6-5 with TRBJ1-2, with D hard to call. CDR1 and CDR2 (germline): MNHEY, SVGAGI. The CDR3 consists of 12 residues. Trimming left V 4 bases short and J 4 bases short, with 7 bases between.

The rearrangement links TRBV24-1 to TRBJ2-3, with TRBD1 matching over 7 bases. J lost 3 bases, V lost 4 bases, and 12 bases had no gene match. Germline V gene sequence: CDR1 KGHDR, CDR2 SFDVKD. CDR3 size: 17 residues. The CDR3 loop reads CATSDPGLGGATDTQYF. CDR3 nucleotides: TGTGCCACCAGTGACCCAGGGTTAGGGGGCGCTACAGATACGCAGTATTTT.

The chain has TRBV7-2 and TRBJ2-5; 9 positions agree with TRBD1. The CDR3 is 17 amino acids. Germline CDR1 is SGHTA and CDR2 is FQGNSA. V shed 3 bases and J 5 bases; nucleotides not matched to a gene: 13. This CDR3 reads CASSFPTGGNPGETQYF. The CDR3, as DNA: TGTGCCAGCAGCTTTCCGACAGGGGGAAACCCCGGGGAGACCCAGTACTTC. Supplemented by reference TRBV7-2 and TRBJ2-5, the full variable domain reads GAGVSQSPSNKVTEKGKDVELRCDPISGHTALYWYRQSLGQGLEFLIYFQGNSAPDKSGLPSDRFSAERTGGSVSTLTIQRTQQEDSAVYLCASSFPTGGNPGETQYFGPGTRLLVL.

This clonotype has a handful of counts. J is TRBJ2-3 and V is TRBV6-5; no clear D. CDR3 length equals 13 residues. Looked up from germline, CDR1 is MNHEY and CDR2 is SVGAGI. V was shortened by 2 bases and J by 3 bases, with 6 bases between the two germline ends. CDR3 in DNA: TGTGCCAGCAGTTACGGGTGGACAGATACGCAGTATTTT. Its translation is CASSYGWTDTQYF.

Details on this clonotype: A much larger clone lies a single base off, so this may be a read error. The CDR3 nucleotides are TGTGCCAGCAGCCTGCGAGGGTCGGGGAACGAGCAGTACTTC. Encoded protein: CASSLRGSGNEQYF. The gene calls are TRBV3-1 and TRBJ2-5; D possibly corresponds to TRBD2 (5 bases). The closer fit of TRBJ2-7 to the DNA end suggests the J call may be wrong. The length of the CDR3 is 14 residues. Germline CDR1 and CDR2: LGHDT and YNNKEL (reference sequence).

This chain connects TRBV13 to TRBJ2-1; 10 nucleotides align to TRBD2. CDR1 and CDR2 from the germline V gene are PRHDT and FYEKMQ (reference sequence). This CDR3 region has 19 residues. Trimming took 1 base from V and 2 from J; bases not matched to a gene: 11. CDR3 DNA sequence: TGTGCCAGCAGCTTAGTGGTGTCTAGCGGGAGAGGCGCCTACAATGAGCAGTTCTTC. It is translated as CASSLVVSSGRGAYNEQFF.

This clonotype was detected ten times or more. J is TRBJ2-1 and V is TRBV27; the D gene is possibly TRBD1 (6 bases). Germline loops: CDR1 MNHEY, CDR2 SMNVEV (reference sequence). V lost 2 bases and J lost 14, with 13 bases in between. CDR3 length: 12 amino acids. This CDR3 is CASSLDQGIKFF. DNA for the CDR3: TGTGCCAGCAGTTTAGACCAGGGGATAAAGTTCTTC.

The V and J genes are TRBV10-2 and TRBJ2-3, with D maybe TRBD2 (5 bases). Germline CDR1 is WSHSY and CDR2 is SAAADI. The CDR3 consists of 14 residues. V lost 7 bases to trimming and J lost 0 bases, with 11 bases between them. The DNA of the CDR3 is TGCGCCAGCACCCGGGGTCCTAGCACAGATACGCAGTATTTT. This sequence encodes CASTRGPSTDTQYF.

This rearrangement joins TRBV6-5 to TRBJ1-4; possible D gene TRBD1, 5 bases. V was pared by 6 bases and J by 7 bases, with 21 bases between. CDR1 and CDR2 (germline): MNHEY, SVGAGI. This CDR3 is built from 16 residues. CDR3 loop: CASSFTPQGFSEKLFF. CDR3 nucleotide sequence: TGTGCCAGCAGCTTTACCCCTCAGGGTTTTTCTGAAAAACTGTTTTTT.

V usage is TRBV15 and J usage is TRBJ2-5, with 7 nucleotides matching TRBD1. Germline V lookup: CDR1 LNHNV, CDR2 YYDKDF (reference sequence). The CDR3 has 16 amino acids. V lost 1 base, J lost 3 bases, and 8 bases stayed unmatched. In DNA form, the CDR3 reads TGTGCCACCAGCAGAGTAGGCAGGGGGAACGAAGAGACCCAGTACTTC. Translating gives CATSRVGRGNEETQYF.

The CDR3 region has the DNA TGCAGTGCCAGAAGCGGGAGAGACCTCTACGAGCAGTACTTC. It is translated as CSARSGRDLYEQYF. The rearrangement links TRBV20-1 to TRBJ2-5, with 8 nucleotides matching TRBD2. The better agreement between TRBJ2-7 and the DNA end casts doubt on the J call. Looked up from germline, CDR1 is DFQATT and CDR2 is SNEGSKA (reference sequence). The CDR3 has 14 amino acids.

The table lists this clonotype with a few counts. The J gene is TRBJ2-1, the V gene TRBV29-1; D remains unclear. The V gene lost 4 bases and the J gene lost 9 bases, with 25 bases spanning the gap. CDR3 size: 16 residues. Per the germline V gene, CDR1 is SQVTM and CDR2 is ANQGSEA. The CDR3 protein is CSVVVNTGPRRSEQFF. The CDR3 bases are TGCAGCGTTGTGGTCAATACCGGGCCCCGAAGAAGTGAGCAGTTCTTC.

The rearrangement links TRBV20-1 to TRBJ2-4, with 8 bases lining up with TRBD1. The J call may be wrong; the DNA end is better matched by TRBJ2-7. Germline V gives CDR1 DFQATT, CDR2 SNEGSKA (reference sequence). The CDR3 has 12 residues. CDR3 sequence: CSAVDREAEQYF. DNA of the CDR3: TGCAGTGCAGTGGACAGGGAGGCCGAGCAGTACTTC.

This clonotype turned up a few times. This rearrangement joins TRBV7-2 to TRBJ2-7, with 11 bases that match TRBD2. V was pared by 5 bases and J by 3 bases, with 3 bases of the junction left unmatched. Germline V gene sequence: CDR1 SGHTA, CDR2 FQGNSA. The CDR3 covers 14 residues. The CDR3 reads CASSQLAGVYEQYF. As DNA, the CDR3 is TGTGCCAGCAGCCAACTAGCGGGAGTCTACGAGCAGTACTTC.

This clonotype was seen a handful of times. The chain joins TRBV6-6 to TRBJ2-3; 8 positions match TRBD2. Germline CDR1 is MNHNY and CDR2 is SVGAGI (reference sequence). V shed 4 bases, J shed 3 bases, and the junction held 3 bases outside the gene matches. CDR3 length equals 14 residues. CDR3 amino acids: CASSWGGRTDTQYF. The CDR3 DNA reads TGTGCCAGCAGTTGGGGCGGGAGGACAGATACGCAGTATTTT.

The table lists this clonotype with a few counts. The chain uses TRBV20-1 and TRBJ2-3; possibly TRBD1 for D (5 bases). This CDR3 contains 14 residues. Trimming cost V 5 bases and J 4 bases, with 16 bases left between them. Germline-derived CDR1 and CDR2 are DFQATT and SNEGSKA (reference sequence). In nucleotides, the CDR3 is TGCAGTGCTTTCAACCCGGTCAGGGCAGATACGCAGTATTTT. It encodes CSAFNPVRADTQYF.

To note about this clonotype: A much larger clone lies one base from this, so it may be a read error. The chain uses TRBV5-1 and TRBJ2-1; 14 nucleotides line up with TRBD2. The CDR3 has 16 amino acids. The germline gives CDR1 SGHRS, CDR2 YFSETQ. The V and J ends lost 0 bases and 7 bases, in that order; junction bases with no gene match: 3. Here the CDR3 reads CASSLGLAGGENEQFF. The CDR3 region has the DNA TGCGCCAGCAGCTTGGGACTAGCGGGAGGGGAAAATGAGCAGTTCTTC.

The gene calls are TRBV7-3 and TRBJ1-2, with a possible D match to TRBD1 (6 bases). This CDR3 contains 16 residues. Germline-derived CDR1 and CDR2 are SGHTA and FQGTGA. Trimming removed 1 base from V and 8 bases from J, with 20 bases in between. CDR3 bases: TGTGCCAGCAGCTTAAATAGCCGGGACAATCGGGAGGGCTACACCTTC. This codes for CASSLNSRDNREGYTF.

Details on this clonotype: This clone may be a read error of a much larger clone one base away. The chain recombines TRBV29-1 with TRBJ2-1, with 11 bases matching TRBD1. The CDR3 is made up of 15 amino acids. Germline CDR1 reads SQVTM; CDR2 reads ANQGSEA. V lost 7 bases to trimming and J lost 13 bases; unmatched junction nucleotides: 18. In DNA, the CDR3 is TGCAGCGGACGACTCGGGACAGGGGGATTGGAGACCCAGTTCTTC. Amino acids: CSGRLGTGGLETQFF.

The rearrangement links TRBV7-9 to TRBJ2-5, with TRBD1 identical over 8 bases. Per the germline V gene, CDR1 is SEHNR and CDR2 is FQNEAQ (reference sequence). Unmatched junction bases numbered 10, after V lost 5 bases and J lost 5 bases. The CDR3 extends over 15 amino acids. CDR3 DNA sequence: TGTGCCAGCAGCACAACCCCGACAGGGGCCGAGACCCAGTACTTC. Its translation is CASSTTPTGAETQYF.

This clonotype was picked up a small number of times. This rearrangement joins TRBV27 to TRBJ1-1, with D perhaps matching TRBD1 (5 bases). The germline V and J ends were trimmed by 0 bases and 3 bases, with 11 bases remaining between them. Germline V gives CDR1 MNHEY, CDR2 SMNVEV (reference sequence). The CDR3 runs 15 residues. The CDR3 DNA sequence: TGTGCCAGCAGTTTATCGATGGGGCGAGACACTGAAGCTTTCTTT. Translation gives CASSLSMGRDTEAFF.

The chain combines TRBV28 with TRBJ2-7; the D gene is possibly TRBD1 (6 bases). Germline V gene sequence: CDR1 MDHEN, CDR2 SYDVKM. V lost 6 bases and J lost 5, with 17 bases in between. CDR3 length: 14 amino acids. For the CDR3, the DNA is TGTGCCAGCAGCCCCCGGACAGAAAGGGACGAGCAGTACTTC. Its protein is CASSPRTERDEQYF.

The chain is built from TRBV20-1 and TRBJ2-3; 9 nucleotides line up with TRBD2. The V gene end was trimmed by 6 bases and the J gene end by 10 bases; junction bases not matched to a gene: 2. The CDR3 consists of 10 residues. Germline V gene lookup returns CDR1 DFQATT and CDR2 SNEGSKA (reference sequence). CDR3 sequence: CSARLAAQYF. In DNA form, the CDR3 reads TGCAGTGCCCGACTAGCGGCGCAGTATTTT.

The chain carries TRBV12-3 or TRBV12-4 and TRBJ1-2; D uncertain. The CDR3 covers 12 residues. The V gene lost 1 base and the J gene lost 8 bases, with 8 bases spanning the gap. CDR3 loop: CASSLGNWGYTF. In nucleotides, the CDR3 is TGTGCCAGCAGTTTAGGGAATTGGGGCTACACCTTC.